What follows is one T cell receptor (beta chain) and its context. The data stem from a study of T cell changes during pregnancy in multiple sclerosis. This CDR3 has 13 amino acids. Germline lookup yields CDR1 SGDLS and CDR2 YYNGEE. With 4 bases removed from V and 4 bases from J, the gap between germline ends came to 11 bases. TCRdb keeps only in-frame clones here, not all; method: immunoSEQ multiplex PCR. The data show just under 80,000 clones, about 93% seen once. The chain recombines TRBV9 with TRBJ2-5; perhaps TRBD2 as D (6 bases). The source was peripheral blood, collected in the second trimester of pregnancy. This receptor was identified in a female donor in good health, enrolled as a control in a pregnancy study. CDR3 DNA: TGTGCCAGCAGCCCCCACGGGGGAGAGACCCAGTACTTC. Residues: CASSPHGGETQYF.